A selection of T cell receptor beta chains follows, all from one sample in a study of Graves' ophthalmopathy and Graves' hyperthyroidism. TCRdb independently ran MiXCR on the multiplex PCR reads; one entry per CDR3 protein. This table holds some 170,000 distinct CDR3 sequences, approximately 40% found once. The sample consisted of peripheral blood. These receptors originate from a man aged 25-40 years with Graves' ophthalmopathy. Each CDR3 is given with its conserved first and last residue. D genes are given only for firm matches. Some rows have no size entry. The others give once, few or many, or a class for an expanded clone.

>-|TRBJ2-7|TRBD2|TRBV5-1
TGCGCCAGCAGCCCGGGACTAGCGGGAGAGGTTCCCTACGAGCAGTACTTC
CASSPGLAGEVPYEQYF
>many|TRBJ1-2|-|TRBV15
TGTGCCACCAGCAGAGATTCAGGATCAGGGAGGTATGGTGGCTACACCTTC
CATSRDSGSGRYGGYTF
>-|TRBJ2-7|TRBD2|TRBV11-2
TGTGCCAGCAGCTTAGAAGGGACTAGCGGGGGGTACGAGCAGTACTTC
CASSLEGTSGGYEQYF
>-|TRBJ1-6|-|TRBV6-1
TGTGCCAGCAGTCAAGGACGGATAAATTCACCCCTCCACTTT
CASSQGRINSPLHF
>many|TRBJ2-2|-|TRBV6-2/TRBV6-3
TGTGCCAGCAGTTACTCGAGGGTCCGGACCGGGGAGCTGTTTTTT
CASSYSRVRTGELFF
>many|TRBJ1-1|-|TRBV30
TGTGCCTGGACTCGGGGGTGGACTGAAGCTTTCTTT
CAWTRGWTEAFF
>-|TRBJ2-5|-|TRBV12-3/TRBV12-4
TGTGCCAGCAGTTCAGGACAGGCTAGCGGGGAGACCCAGTACTTC
CASSSGQASGETQYF
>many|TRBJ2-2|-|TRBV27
TGTGCCAGCAGTTTAGACACCGGGGAGCTGTTTTTT
CASSLDTGELFF
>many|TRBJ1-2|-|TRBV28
TGTGCCAGCAGGAACAGGGATGGCAAATGGGCCTACACCTTC
CASRNRDGKWAYTF
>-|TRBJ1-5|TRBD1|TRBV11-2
TGTGCCAGCAGCACCCAGACAGGGGGAAGCAATCAGCCCCAGCATTTT
CASSTQTGGSNQPQHF
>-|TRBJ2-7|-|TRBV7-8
TGTGCCAGCAGCCTAGTCTGGGTGGGTACCTACGAGCAGTACTTC
CASSLVWVGTYEQYF
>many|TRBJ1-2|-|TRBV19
TGTGCCAGTACCAGAAACCTTGTAATCGGCAGCTATGGCTACACCTTC
CASTRNLVIGSYGYTF
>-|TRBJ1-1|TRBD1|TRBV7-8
TGTGCCAGCAGCGGGACAGGACCTAACACTGAAGCTTTCTTT
CASSGTGPNTEAFF
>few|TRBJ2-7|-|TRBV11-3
TGTGCCAGCAGCTTAGAGAACTCCTACGAGCAGTACTTC
CASSLENSYEQYF
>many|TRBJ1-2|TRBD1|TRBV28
TGTGCCAGCAGTCCGAACAGAGCGACAGGGAAGAGCTATGGCTACACCTTC
CASSPNRATGKSYGYTF
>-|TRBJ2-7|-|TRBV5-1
TGCGCCAGCAGCTGGGACAAATCCTACGAGCAGTACTTC
CASSWDKSYEQYF
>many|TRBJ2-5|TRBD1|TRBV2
TGTGCCAGCAGTGTGACGGGACAGCAAGAGACCCAGTACTTC
CASSVTGQQETQYF
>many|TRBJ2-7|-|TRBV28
TGTGCCAGCAGTTTAGGCTTCAACAGGGACCGAACCTACGAGCAGTACTTC
CASSLGFNRDRTYEQYF
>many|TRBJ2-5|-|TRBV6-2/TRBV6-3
TGTGCCAGCAGTTACCGCGGGACCCAGTACTTC
CASSYRGTQYF
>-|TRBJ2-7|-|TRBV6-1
TGTGCCAGCAGCGCCGGCCTGGGAAGGGAGCAGTACTTC
CASSAGLGREQYF
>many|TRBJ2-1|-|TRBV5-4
TGTGCCAGCAGCTTACTAGCTGGGGTTATCGTTGAGCAGTTCTTC
CASSLLAGVIVEQFF
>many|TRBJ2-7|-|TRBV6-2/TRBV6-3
TGTGCCAGCACCGACCCTGACAGGAAAGTCTCCGAGCAGTACTTC
CASTDPDRKVSEQYF
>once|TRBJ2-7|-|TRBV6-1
TGTGCCAGCAGTCCCACGTATGCCTACGAGCAGTACTTC
CASSPTYAYEQYF
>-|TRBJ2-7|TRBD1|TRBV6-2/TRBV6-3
TGTGCCAGCAGACTCCCCGGGACAGGGGAATCGGAGCAGTACTTC
CASRLPGTGESEQYF
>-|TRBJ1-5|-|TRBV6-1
TGTGCCAGCAGAGCAGGGGCATATAGCAATCAGCCCCAGCATTTT
CASRAGAYSNQPQHF
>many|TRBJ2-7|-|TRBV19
TGTGCCAGTGGGTCCACCTTCAGTTCCAGTCGGTACGAGCAGTACTTC
CASGSTFSSSRYEQYF
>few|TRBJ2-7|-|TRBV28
TGTGCCACCTCCGAGAGGGGGGGACGCTACGAGCAGTACTTC
CATSERGGRYEQYF
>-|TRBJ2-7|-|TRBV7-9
TGTGCCAGCAGCTTAGCGTCGGCAGGCTACGAGCAGTACTTC
CASSLASAGYEQYF
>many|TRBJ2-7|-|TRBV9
TGTGCCAGCAGCGTAGAACCCACCACCCTCTACGAGCAGTACTTC
CASSVEPTTLYEQYF
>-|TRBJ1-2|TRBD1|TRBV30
TGTGCCTGGAGCCTCGACAGGGTAGGAGGCTACACCTTC
CAWSLDRVGGYTF
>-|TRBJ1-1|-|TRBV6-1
TGTGCCAGCAGTGAAGTAGGTGAAGCTTTCTTT
CASSEVGEAFF
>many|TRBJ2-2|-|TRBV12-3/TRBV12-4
TGTGCCAGCAGTTTAGGCGGGCCCCCGTCGACCGGGGAGCTGTTTTTT
CASSLGGPPSTGELFF
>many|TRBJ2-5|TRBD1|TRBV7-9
TGTGCCAGCAGCCCTGGGACAGCACCCAATCGGGAGACCCAGTACTTC
CASSPGTAPNRETQYF
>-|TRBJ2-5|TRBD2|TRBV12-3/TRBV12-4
TGTGCCAGCAGCGTTTCAGCGGGAGGGCAAGAGACCCAGTACTTC
CASSVSAGGQETQYF
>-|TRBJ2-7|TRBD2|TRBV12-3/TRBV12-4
TGTGCCAGCAGTCCGACTAGCGGGAGGAGAGAGCAGTACTTC
CASSPTSGRREQYF
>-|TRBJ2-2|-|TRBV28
TGTGCCAGCAGTGATGGGGGGCGGTCAGACACCGGGGAGCTGTTTTTT
CASSDGGRSDTGELFF
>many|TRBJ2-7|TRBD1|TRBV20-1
TGCAGTGCTAACGGACAGGGCCCCTACGAGCAGTACTTC
CSANGQGPYEQYF
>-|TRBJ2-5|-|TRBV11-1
TGTGCCAGCAGCTTCAGTGGCGATCCGAGGACAGAGACCCAGTACTTC
CASSFSGDPRTETQYF
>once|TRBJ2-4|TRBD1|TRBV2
TGTGCCAGCTACCGGGACAGGGGGCTTGAAAACATTCAGTACTTC
CASYRDRGLENIQYF
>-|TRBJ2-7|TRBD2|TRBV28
TGTGCCAGTATTGAAGCGGGGGGCGAATCTGTGAACGAGCAGTACTTC
CASIEAGGESVNEQYF
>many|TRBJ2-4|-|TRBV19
TGTGCCAGTAGTATAGGGTATGGAGGGTTAGCCAAAAACATTCAGTACTTC
CASSIGYGGLAKNIQYF
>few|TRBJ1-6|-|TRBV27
TGTGCCAGCAGAGGGATGGGGGTGCTTGCACCCCTCCACTTT
CASRGMGVLAPLHF
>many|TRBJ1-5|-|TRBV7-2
TGTGCCAGCAGCTTAGAGGTTTATCAGCCCCAGCATTTT
CASSLEVYQPQHF
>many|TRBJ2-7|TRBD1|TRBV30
TGTGCCTGGGGGGACAGCTCCTACGAGCAGTACTTC
CAWGDSSYEQYF
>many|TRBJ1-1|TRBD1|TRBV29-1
TGCAGCACGGGGACAGGGAACACTGAAGCTTTCTTT
CSTGTGNTEAFF
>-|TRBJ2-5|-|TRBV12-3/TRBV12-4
TGTGCCAGCAGTTTCATCATTCAAGAGACCCAGTACTTC
CASSFIIQETQYF
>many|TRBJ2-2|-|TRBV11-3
TGTGCCAGCAGCGAAAGGAACACCGGGGAGCTGTTTTTT
CASSERNTGELFF
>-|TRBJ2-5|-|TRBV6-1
TGTGCCAGCGGGCTAGGATCGGAGACCCAGTACTTC
CASGLGSETQYF
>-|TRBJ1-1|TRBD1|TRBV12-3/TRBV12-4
TGTGCCAGCAGAAGACAGGGAGGCGCTGAAGCTTTCTTT
CASRRQGGAEAFF
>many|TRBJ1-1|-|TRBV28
TGTGCCAGCAGTTTCCGCGGACAGCCGAACACTGAAGCTTTCTTT
CASSFRGQPNTEAFF